The sequence of this TCR beta chain was determined in a study of OX40 agonist ivuxolimab in advanced cancers. Study details: The treatment was a fully human IgG2 OX40 agonist, ivuxolimab.

This CDR3 spans 15 amino acids. The ends lost 3 bases at V and 4 bases at J; junction bases unmatched: 5. Germline V gene lookup returns CDR1 SGHVS and CDR2 FQNEAQ. TCRdb's copy holds only in-frame clones and misses some; the assay was immunoSEQ multiplex PCR. The sample holds 20,000 to 30,000 clones, under 85% seen once. This clone was counted only a few times. The receptor comes from an adult with an advanced solid tumor such as melanoma, head and neck, liver or kidney cancer. The sequenced sample was CD4+ or CD8+ T cells sorted from blood, obtained in a trial of the OX40 agonist ivuxolimab. V usage is TRBV7-8 and J usage is TRBJ1-1, with 10 positions matching TRBD1. CDR3 nucleotides: TGTGCCAGCAGCTTGCCTAGGACAGGGGGCACTGAAGCTTTCTTT. This gives the protein CASSLPRTGGTEAFF.